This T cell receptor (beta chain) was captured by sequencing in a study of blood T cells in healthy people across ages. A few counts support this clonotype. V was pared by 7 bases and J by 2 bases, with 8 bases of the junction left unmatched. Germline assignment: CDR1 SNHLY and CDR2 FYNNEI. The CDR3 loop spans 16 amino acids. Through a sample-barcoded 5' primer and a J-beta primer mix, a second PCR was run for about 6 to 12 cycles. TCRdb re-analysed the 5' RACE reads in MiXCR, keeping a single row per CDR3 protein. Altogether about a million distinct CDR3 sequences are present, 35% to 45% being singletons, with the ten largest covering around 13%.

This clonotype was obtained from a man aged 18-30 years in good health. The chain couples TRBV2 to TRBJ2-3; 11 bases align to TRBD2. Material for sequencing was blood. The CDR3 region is CASNHGTSGDTDTQYF. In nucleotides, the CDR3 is TGTGCCAGCAATCACGGGACTAGCGGTGACACAGATACGCAGTATTTT. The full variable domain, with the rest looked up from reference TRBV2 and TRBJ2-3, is EPEVTQTPSHQVTQMGQEVILRCVPISNHLYFYWYRQILGQKVEFLVSFYNNEISEKSEIFDDQFSVERPDGSNFTLKIRSTKLEDSAMYFCASNHGTSGDTDTQYFGPGTRLTVL.